This T cell receptor beta chain was identified during a study of a mutant IDH1 vaccine in newly diagnosed glioma. Background on the study: Before enrollment, the patients had been treated with radiotherapy alone, temozolomide alone, or both together. Most of them had received both.

Germline V CDR1 and CDR2: LGHNA, YNFKEQ. Losses at the gene ends were 0 bases for V and 0 bases for J; bases not matched to a gene: 5. The CDR3 consists of 17 residues. This clone was detected only once. TCRdb keeps only in-frame clones here, not all; method: immunoSEQ multiplex PCR. The sample lists tens of thousands of clones, under 90% occurring once. Time point reported: baseline, week 1 (first vaccination visit). This sample's treatment: pre-vaccination baseline after standard-of-care therapy. This clonotype originated in a woman aged 50 to 60 with glioma. The specimen was PBMCs, collected from a glioma patient treated with radiotherapy, temozolomide or both. J is TRBJ2-3 and V is TRBV4-2, with 8 bases matching TRBD1. The CDR3 sequence is CASSQELGQGSTDTQYF. The CDR3 nucleotides are TGTGCCAGCAGCCAAGAACTAGGACAGGGCAGCACAGATACGCAGTATTTT.